This entry describes one TCR beta chain. Its antigen is unidentified. The record originates from a study of blood T cells in healthy people across ages. Study outcomes and limitations: Diversity figures based on one million T cells were deemed too low. A roughly linear fall in TCR beta diversity per million T cells was seen with increasing age. It was the long-lived donors that had more naive CD4+ cells and higher diversity than aged donors.

V was shortened by 0 bases and J by 0 bases, with 9 bases between the two germline ends. Germline V gives CDR1 KGHSH, CDR2 LQKENI. The CDR3 spans 15 residues. PCR was performed a second time for about 7 to 12 cycles using a sample-barcoded 5' primer and a J-beta primer mix. TCRdb redid the calling of the 5' RACE reads with MiXCR, one entry per CDR3 protein. The sample holds approximately 900,000 distinct CDR3 sequences; roughly 48% are singletons and the top ten take roughly an eighth. PBMCs numbering at least 6.5 million were isolated per sample. The chain employs TRBV18 and TRBJ2-7; D call uncertain. The sequencing input was blood. This TCR was recovered from a man aged 25-45 years in good health. CDR3 in amino acids: CASSPPRSNSYEQYF. The CDR3 nucleotides are TGTGCCAGCTCACCACCGAGGTCCAACTCCTACGAGCAGTACTTC.